Reported below is one T cell receptor beta chain. This record comes from a study of shared clonotypes between healthy human individuals. Profiled with immunoSEQ multiplex PCR; TCRdb holds only in-frame clones, not every one. The table shows 900,000 to 1,200,000 clones, with about 80% occurring only once. The sequence came from a man aged 18 to 29 in good health. Some clones in this sample may be carry-over from other donors' samples. What was sequenced was memory CD4+ T cells from PBMCs. The subset is: CD45RA-negative fraction.

The CDR3 bases are TGTGCCAGCAGCTTATCTGATAACTATGGCTACACCTTC. Translation gives CASSLSDNYGYTF. This chain uses TRBV7-9 with TRBJ1-2; no reliable D call. The CDR3 is 13 residues long. V was clipped by 2 bases and J by 1 base, with 5 bases between them. The germline V gene has CDR1 SEHNR and CDR2 FQNEAQ (reference sequence).